The 32 T cell receptor beta chains presented below share a single source sample, sequenced in a study of blood T cells in healthy people across ages. A second roughly 6 to 12 cycle PCR used barcoded and J-beta primers. TCRdb re-called the 5' RACE reads with MiXCR, one entry per CDR3 protein. The sample includes 450,000 to 700,000 distinct CDR3 sequences, 25% to 30% seen only once; the top ten take about 18%. Material for sequencing was blood. The receptors here all came from an older woman in good health.

This clonotype turned up a few times. This chain joins TRBV3-1 and TRBJ1-6, with D perhaps matching TRBD1 (5 bases). This CDR3 spans 14 amino acids. The germline CDR1 and CDR2 sequences are LGHDT and YNNKEL (reference sequence). V lost 2 bases and J 7 bases, leaving 9 bases between the germline ends. In DNA, the CDR3 is TGTGCCAGCAGCCAAAGGGGTAAAAATTCACCCCTCCACTTT. Its protein is CASSQRGKNSPLHF.

The chain couples TRBV20-1 to TRBJ2-2; unclear D gene. With 4 bases removed from V and 2 bases from J, the gap between germline ends came to 11 bases. The CDR3 sequence is 14 residues long. The germline CDR1 and CDR2 sequences are DFQATT and SNEGSKA (reference sequence). The DNA of the CDR3 is TGCAGTGCTACGGGCCAGAAAAACACCGGGGAGCTGTTTTTT. Its translation: CSATGQKNTGELFF.

The gene calls are TRBV21-1 and TRBJ1-2; the DNA was not compared with TRBD1, the D call given in the table. TRBV21-1 is reported as a pseudogene. This CDR3 spans 16 amino acids. CDR3 sequence: CASSFEAQGPNYGYTF. The DNA for the CDR3 is TGTGCCAGCAGCTTCGAAGCGCAGGGACCTAACTATGGCTACACCTTC.

V usage is TRBV20-1 and J usage is TRBJ1-4; D uncertain. This CDR3 comprises 11 residues. Germline values: CDR1 DFQATT, CDR2 SNEGSKA (reference sequence). Trimming cost V 2 bases and J 11 bases, with 9 bases left between them. CDR3 nucleotide sequence: TGCAGTGCTAGAAGAGGAGACAAACTGTTTTTT. Residues: CSARRGDKLFF.

The chain has TRBV21-1 and TRBJ2-7. TRBV21-1 is given as a pseudogene. The CDR3 has 15 residues. This chain's CDR3 is CASSLLMTVSYEQYF. The CDR3 DNA is TGTGCCAGCAGCCTACTGATGACGGTGTCCTACGAGCAGTACTTC.

The sample holds a few counts of this clonotype. V is TRBV6-1 and J is TRBJ1-1, with D tentatively TRBD1 (6 bases). This CDR3 contains 13 residues. Germline V gene lookup returns CDR1 MNHNS and CDR2 SASEGT. V dropped 10 bases and J dropped 1 base, with 13 bases sitting between them. The CDR3 DNA sequence: TGTGCCATTGGGAGGGGGGCGAACACTGAAGCTTTCTTT. It translates to CAIGRGANTEAFF.

This clonotype was seen a few times. The gene calls are TRBV7-2 and TRBJ2-5; a weak D match, TRBD2 (5 bases). The J call is in doubt because the DNA end fits TRBJ2-7 better. This CDR3 contains 14 residues. Germline CDR1 is SGHTA and CDR2 is FQGNSA. The CDR3 bases are TGTGCCAGCAGCTCACGACCGGGGACCTACGAGCAGTACTTC. It yields the protein CASSSRPGTYEQYF.

This clonotype has ten or more counts. This chain joins TRBV9 and TRBJ1-3, with 8 bases identical to TRBD1. The CDR3 is 15 amino acids. Losses at the gene ends were 3 bases for V and 0 bases for J; bases not matched to a gene: 2. CDR1 and CDR2 from the germline V gene are SGDLS and YYNGEE. CDR3 sequence reads: CASSGQGSSGNTIYF. CDR3 bases: TGTGCCAGCAGCGGACAGGGGAGCTCTGGAAACACCATATATTTT.

In its sample, this clonotype was seen a few times. This CDR3 is CASSIGMQETQYF. CDR3 DNA: TGTGCCAGTAGTATAGGGATGCAAGAGACCCAGTACTTC. The rearrangement joins TRBV19 to TRBJ2-5; D ambiguous. Germline assignment: CDR1 LNHDA and CDR2 SQIVND (reference sequence). The CDR3 totals 13 residues. The ends were cut back, 1 base at V and 2 bases at J, with 5 bases in the middle. The whole variable domain, remainder taken from reference TRBV19 and TRBJ2-5, is DGGITQSPKYLFRKEGQNVTLSCEQNLNHDAMYWYRQDPGQGLRLIYYSQIVNDFQKGDIAEGYSVSREKKESFPLTVTSAQKNPTAFYLCASSIGMQETQYFGPGTRLLVL.

V usage is TRBV5-1 and J usage is TRBJ2-1; TRBD2 matches 12 bases. Germline CDR1 is SGHRS and CDR2 is YFSETQ. This CDR3 region has 18 residues. V was pared by 5 bases and J by 3 bases, with 12 bases of the junction left unmatched. The DNA of the CDR3 is TGCGCCAGCAGTTCGACTAGCGGGGGCGTCTCGGGCTACAATGAGCAGTTCTTC. Its translation: CASSSTSGGVSGYNEQFF.

The chain uses TRBV9 and TRBJ1-4; unclear D gene. V shed 3 bases and J shed 0 bases, with 21 bases lying between them. The CDR3 is 19 residues long. CDR1 and CDR2 (germline): SGDLS, YYNGEE. In DNA, the CDR3 is TGTGCCAGCAGCGGACCCCTAACCGGGTTGCTTGCAACTAATGAAAAACTGTTTTTT. It translates to CASSGPLTGLLATNEKLFF.

The table lists this clonotype with a few counts. The J gene is TRBJ2-2, the V gene TRBV2; the D gene is possibly TRBD1 (5 bases). Germline V CDR1 and CDR2: SNHLY, FYNNEI. V was pared by 3 bases and J by 6 bases, with 8 bases between. CDR3 length equals 13 residues. Here the CDR3 reads CASSEARAGELFF. The CDR3 coding sequence is TGTGCCAGCAGTGAGGCCAGGGCCGGGGAGCTGTTTTTT.

This clonotype has only a few counts. The chain employs TRBV5-1 and TRBJ1-2; 8 nucleotides line up with TRBD1. The CDR3 covers 16 residues. The germline CDR1 and CDR2 sequences are SGHRS and YFSETQ. The junction had 16 bases not matched to a gene; V was cut back by 5 bases and J by 7 bases. In DNA, the CDR3 is TGCGCCAGCAGAGAATCCTCAGGGGGCTTGGCGAGTGGCTACACCTTC. Protein product: CASRESSGGLASGYTF.

The chain uses TRBV19 and TRBJ2-5; D possibly corresponds to TRBD1 (6 bases). The CDR3 is 14 amino acids. With 5 bases removed from V and 0 bases from J, the gap between germline ends came to 10 bases. Germline CDR1 reads LNHDA; CDR2 reads SQIVND (reference sequence). The CDR3, as DNA: TGTGCCAGTAGTCCACAGGGCCACCAAGAGACCCAGTACTTC. It translates to CASSPQGHQETQYF.

J is TRBJ1-3 and V is TRBV6-1; unclear D gene. Germline values: CDR1 MNHNS, CDR2 SASEGT. This CDR3 comprises 13 residues. V was shortened by 6 bases and J by 0 bases, with 6 bases between the two germline ends. DNA for the CDR3: TGTGCCAGCAGGGCAGACTCTGGAAACACCATATATTTT. Its translation: CASRADSGNTIYF.

The gene calls are TRBV5-1 and TRBJ1-1, with D possibly being TRBD1 (6 bases). This CDR3 region has 12 residues. Germline V gene sequence: CDR1 SGHRS, CDR2 YFSETQ. Trimming removed 1 base from V and 11 bases from J, with 12 bases in between. CDR3 loop: CASSLTTGGAFF. DNA of the CDR3: TGCGCCAGCAGCTTGACGACAGGCGGGGCTTTCTTT.

This clonotype was picked up a small number of times. J is TRBJ2-7 and V is TRBV5-1; possibly TRBD2 for D (5 bases). Germline V gene data show CDR1 as SGHRS and CDR2 as YFSETQ. The CDR3 length is 15 residues. V was trimmed by 0 bases and J by 3 bases, leaving 13 bases between them. The DNA of the CDR3 is TGCGCCAGCAGCTTGGCCGGGGTGTGGAGCTACGAGCAGTACTTC. It encodes CASSLAGVWSYEQYF.

The rearrangement uses TRBV27 and TRBJ2-5; 8 bases fit TRBD2. The J call may be mistaken, given a closer DNA end match to TRBJ2-7. This CDR3 region has 15 residues. Germline loops: CDR1 MNHEY, CDR2 SMNVEV (reference sequence). CDR3 region: CASSPRSGRSYEQYF. The CDR3 DNA follows: TGTGCCAGCAGCCCCAGGAGCGGGAGATCCTACGAGCAGTACTTC.

This chain joins TRBV7-2 and TRBJ2-5; D tentatively fits TRBD1 or TRBD2 (5 bases each). V was cut by 3 bases and J by 7 bases, with 21 bases left in between. The length of the CDR3 is 16 residues. Per the germline V gene, CDR1 is SGHTA and CDR2 is FQGNSA. The CDR3: CASSFWDARSGGTQYF. CDR3 DNA: TGTGCCAGCAGCTTTTGGGACGCTAGATCAGGCGGGACCCAGTACTTC. The variable domain in full, with the rest retrieved from reference TRBV7-2 and TRBJ2-5, is GAGVSQSPSNKVTEKGKDVELRCDPISGHTALYWYRQSLGQGLEFLIYFQGNSAPDKSGLPSDRFSAERTGGSVSTLTIQRTQQEDSAVYLCASSFWDARSGGTQYFGPGTRLLVL.

J is TRBJ2-7 and V is TRBV29-1; the match to TRBD1 covers 8 bases. The V gene's germline CDR1 is SQVTM and CDR2 ANQGSEA. Trimming took 8 bases from V and 5 from J; bases not matched to a gene: 8. This CDR3 region has 12 residues. CDR3 nucleotides: TGCAGCACCTGGGACAGGTGGAACGAGCAGTACTTC. This gives the protein CSTWDRWNEQYF.

Only one count was recorded for this clonotype. This chain's CDR3 is CATSRDGGLIGSYTF. DNA of the CDR3: TGTGCCACCAGCAGAGATGGGGGCTTGATCGGAAGCTACACCTTC. This chain links TRBV15 with TRBJ1-2; tentative D call: TRBD1 (6 bases). Germline CDR1 LNHNV, CDR2 YYDKDF (reference sequence). V lost 0 bases to trimming and J lost 9 bases, with 17 bases between them. CDR3 length equals 15 residues.

For this clonotype: The junction does not match germline at one end; this may be a read error. This chain joins TRBV15 and TRBJ2-1, with TRBD2 matching over 13 bases. The CDR3 is made up of 18 amino acids. Germline-derived CDR1 and CDR2 are LNHNV and YYDKDF (reference sequence). Written as DNA, the CDR3 is TGTGCCACCAGCAGAGGTCTTACTAGCGGGGGGGCCGGGGAGACCCGGTACTTC. It codes for CATSRGLTSGGAGETRYF.

This clonotype was counted only a few times. The genes are TRBV20-1 and TRBJ2-3; 7 positions agree with TRBD2. The CDR3 has 12 residues. Germline CDR1 and CDR2: DFQATT and SNEGSKA (reference sequence). V lost 5 bases to trimming and J lost 3 bases; unmatched junction nucleotides: 2. The CDR3 DNA is TGCAGTGCTCAGGGAGGGACAGATACGCAGTATTTT. It specifies CSAQGGTDTQYF.

The rearrangement links TRBV5-1 to TRBJ1-5; D ambiguous. CDR1 is SGHRS and CDR2 is YFSETQ in the germline V gene. CDR3 length: 16 amino acids. The V end lost 2 bases, the J end lost 7 bases, and 19 bases lay between the germline ends. The CDR3 region has the DNA TGCGCCAGCAGCTTAGACCCTGTTGCCTTGGGCCAGCCCCAGCATTTT. The encoded protein is CASSLDPVALGQPQHF.

This chain joins TRBV29-1 and TRBJ2-1, with 10 nucleotides matching TRBD2. Trimming removed 3 bases from V and 4 bases from J; junction bases left unmatched: 12. The length of the CDR3 is 17 residues. Germline lookup yields CDR1 SQVTM and CDR2 ANQGSEA. The CDR3 DNA reads as TGCAGCGTTGAGGGGCTAGCGGGGGCCGGACGTTACAATGAGCAGTTCTTC. It translates to CSVEGLAGAGRYNEQFF.

The rearrangement links TRBV6-5 to TRBJ2-2; unclear D gene. V lost 0 bases and J lost 1, with 15 bases in between. The CDR3 is 18 amino acids. The germline CDR1 and CDR2 sequences are MNHEY and SVGAGI. The CDR3 bases are TGTGCCAGCAGTTACTCAATGGTGACTGCAAAGAACACCGGGGAGCTGTTTTTT. It encodes CASSYSMVTAKNTGELFF.

The V call is TRBV20-1, the J call TRBJ2-7, with TRBD1 as a possible D gene (6 bases). This CDR3 contains 11 residues. Germline CDR1 reads DFQATT; CDR2 reads SNEGSKA (reference sequence). V lost 5 bases, J lost 8 bases, and 13 bases lay in between. CDR3 loop: CSAPTGLQQYF. The CDR3 DNA reads TGCAGTGCTCCAACAGGGTTGCAGCAGTACTTC.

CDR3 bases: TGTGCCAGCAGCTTGCATAAGGAAGGTACCCTCCACTTT. Amino acids: CASSLHKEGTLHF. The chain links TRBV7-2 to TRBJ1-6; D not certain. The V gene's germline CDR1 is SGHTA and CDR2 FQGNSA. CDR3 length equals 13 residues. Trimming removed 3 bases at V and 14 bases at J, with 14 bases between.

In this sample, this clonotype turned up a few times. J is TRBJ1-1 and V is TRBV7-2; possible D gene TRBD1, 5 bases. V lost 5 bases and J lost 13, with 17 bases in between. The CDR3 sequence is 12 residues long. Germline V CDR1 and CDR2: SGHTA, FQGNSA. The DNA for the CDR3 is TGTGCCAGCAGCACTTACCCGGGACGTGGTTTCTTT. Encoded protein: CASSTYPGRGFF.

In regard to this clonotype: An end of the junction does not agree with germline; a read error may underlie this. The chain joins TRBV5-1 to TRBJ2-5; a weak D match, TRBD2 (6 bases). Germline assignment: CDR1 SGHRS and CDR2 YFSETQ. This CDR3 has 13 amino acids. CDR3 DNA: TGCGCCAGTACCGCGGGGACCCAAGGGACCCAGTACTTC. Protein sequence: CASTAGTQGTQYF. The variable domain in full, with the rest retrieved from reference TRBV5-1 and TRBJ2-5, is KAGVTQTPRYLIKTRGQQVTLSCSPISGHRSVSWYQQTPGQGLQFLFEYFSETQRNKGNFPGRFSGRQFSNSRSEMNVSTLELGDSALYLCASTAGTQGTQYFGPGTRLLVL.

This clonotype has more than one count but fewer than ten. The chain uses TRBV18 and TRBJ2-5; 14 bases agree with TRBD2. The CDR3 extends over 19 amino acids. Germline V gene sequence: CDR1 KGHSH, CDR2 LQKENI. With V trimmed by 4 bases and J by 0 bases, 10 bases remained unmatched. The CDR3 DNA reads TGTGCCAGCTCACTCCGGACTAGCGGGGGGCCAGGGTACCAAGAGACCCAGTACTTC. The encoded protein is CASSLRTSGGPGYQETQYF.

The chain carries TRBV5-1 and TRBJ1-2; D is possibly TRBD1 (5 bases). V lost 0 bases and J 0 bases, leaving 9 bases between the germline ends. The CDR3 is 15 amino acids. CDR1 is SGHRS and CDR2 is YFSETQ in the germline V gene. The CDR3 loop is CASSLGPTANYGYTF. CDR3 nucleotide sequence: TGCGCCAGCAGCTTGGGGCCGACAGCTAACTATGGCTACACCTTC.